The clone carrying this T cell receptor beta chain has at least ten counts. These data are taken from a study of T-cell reconstitution after alpha-beta-depleted transplantation in children. Unique molecular identifiers were built into the TCRbeta library. Each CDR3 protein is one row after TCRdb ran MiXCR on the PCR reads. The sample lists some 240,000 distinct CDR3 sequences; approximately 9.7% were seen once. Germline V gene data show CDR1 as DFQATT and CDR2 as SNEGSKA (reference sequence). The CDR3 contains 14 residues. V shed 3 bases and J shed 3 bases, with 11 bases lying between them. V and J are TRBV20-1 and TRBJ2-2; D is unclear. Sample: PBMCs from the stem cell graft donor, taken from the stem cell graft. This receptor was identified in a human donor who donated a stem cell graft to a child with SCID. CDR3 amino acids: CSARPRVYTGELFF. The DNA of the CDR3 is TGCAGTGCTAGGCCAAGGGTTTACACCGGGGAGCTGTTTTTT.